These 16 T cell receptor beta chains originate from one sample sequenced in a study of blood T cell repertoires in COVID-19. Profiled with immunoSEQ multiplex PCR; TCRdb holds only in-frame clones, not every one. The sample has around 230,000 clones; roughly 90% are singletons. Source material: PBMCs or T cells enriched from blood (not recorded which). These receptors came from a woman in her thirties or forties with acute COVID-19.

This clone was detected only a few times. CDR3 nucleotide sequence: TGTGCCAGCAGCCGCGAGGCAGGGGGTAATCAGCCCCAGCATTTT. This translates into CASSREAGGNQPQHF. The chain carries TRBV5-8 and TRBJ1-5, with TRBD1 matching 7 bases. Trimming at V came to 4 bases and at J to 4 bases, leaving 8 bases not matched to a gene. The germline V gene encodes CDR1 SGHTS and CDR2 YDEGEE. The CDR3 contains 15 residues.

This clone was observed a handful of times. The V and J genes are TRBV7-9 and TRBJ1-1; possible D gene TRBD1, 5 bases. Per germline, CDR1 SEHNR and CDR2 FQNEAQ (reference sequence). V shed 3 bases and J shed 4 bases, with 12 bases lying between them. The CDR3 has 14 residues. The CDR3 region is CASSLLAQGTEAFF. The CDR3, as DNA: TGTGCCAGCAGCTTGTTGGCCCAGGGCACTGAAGCTTTCTTT.

V usage is TRBV7-3 and J usage is TRBJ1-1; no clear D gene. CDR1 and CDR2 (germline): SGHTA, FQGTGA. Between the trimmed V and J ends, which lost 6 bases and 6 bases, there was a span of 17 bases. CDR3 length: 14 residues. The CDR3 here is CASSFKWEGAEAFF. In DNA, the CDR3 is TGTGCCAGCAGTTTTAAATGGGAGGGCGCTGAAGCTTTCTTT.

Here the CDR3 reads CASSQEGPKQVDEKLFF. The CDR3 coding sequence is TGCGCCAGCAGCCAAGAGGGCCCCAAACAGGTTGATGAAAAACTGTTTTTT. The chain couples TRBV4-3 to TRBJ1-4; D might be TRBD1 (5 bases). V gave up 0 bases and J gave up 6 bases, with 17 bases separating them. The CDR3 has 17 residues. CDR1 and CDR2 (germline): LGHNA, YSLEER.

This chain connects TRBV19 to TRBJ1-2; 8 bases are a match to TRBD1. This CDR3 is 16 amino acids long. V gave up 5 bases and J gave up 3 bases; unmatched junction bases: 11. The germline V gene has CDR1 LNHDA and CDR2 SQIVND (reference sequence). DNA of the CDR3: TGTGCCAGTAGTCGTCGACAGGGGACACCTGACTATGGCTACACCTTC. Translation: CASSRRQGTPDYGYTF.

The chain joins TRBV11-3 to TRBJ2-1; 10 bases agree with TRBD2. The CDR3 is made up of 15 amino acids. V trimming: 5 bases; J trimming: 5 bases; junction bases outside the gene matches: 6. Per the germline V gene, CDR1 is SGHNT and CDR2 is YENEEA. Written as DNA, the CDR3 is TGTGCCAGCAGCCTGAGCGGGGGGGGTCACAATGAGCAGTTCTTC. It is translated as CASSLSGGGHNEQFF.

The CDR3 protein is CASSYRSGVSNTEAFF. In nucleotides, the CDR3 is TGTGCCAGCAGTTACCGGTCAGGGGTATCGAACACTGAAGCTTTCTTT. The chain employs TRBV6-5 and TRBJ1-1; the D gene is possibly TRBD1 (6 bases). The CDR3 is 16 residues long. V dropped 2 bases and J dropped 1 base, with 14 bases sitting between them. Looked up from germline, CDR1 is MNHEY and CDR2 is SVGAGI.

With regard to this clone: The junction differs from germline at one of its ends, possibly a read error. The chain employs TRBV7-2 and TRBJ2-3; 8 bases map to TRBD1. CDR1 is SGHTA and CDR2 is FQGNSA in the germline V gene. This CDR3 comprises 13 residues. The CDR3, as DNA: TGTGCCAGCAGCTTAGAGGGGACAGGTACGCAGTATTTT. This translates into CASSLEGTGTQYF.

V gene TRBV5-1 combines with J gene TRBJ1-2, with a possible D match to TRBD1 (6 bases). This CDR3 spans 13 amino acids. Between the trimmed V and J ends, which lost 6 bases and 4 bases, there was a span of 13 bases. CDR1 is SGHRS, CDR2 YFSETQ, per germline. The chain's CDR3 is CASTPQGSYGYTF. The CDR3 coding sequence is TGCGCCAGCACACCACAGGGATCCTATGGCTACACCTTC.

The chain employs TRBV5-1 and TRBJ1-1; D remains unclear. The V and J ends lost 0 bases and 5 bases respectively, with 17 bases between them. Germline loops: CDR1 SGHRS, CDR2 YFSETQ. This CDR3 has 16 residues. The chain's CDR3 is CASSLEFGGSGTEAFF. The CDR3, as DNA: TGCGCCAGCAGCTTGGAATTCGGTGGGTCGGGAACTGAAGCTTTCTTT.

J is TRBJ1-3 and V is TRBV24-1, with D possibly being TRBD1 (5 bases). Trimming took 5 bases from V and 2 from J, leaving 12 bases between them. The V gene's germline CDR1 is KGHDR and CDR2 SFDVKD. The CDR3 runs to 15 residues. CDR3 region: CATSAQTGTGNTIYF. Here the CDR3 DNA reads TGTGCCACCAGTGCACAAACAGGTACTGGAAACACCATATATTTT.

The rearrangement uses TRBV4-3 and TRBJ1-2; maybe TRBD1 (6 bases). V lost 1 base, J lost 4 bases, and 16 bases lay in between. In germline, CDR1 is LGHNA, CDR2 YSLEER. This CDR3 has 16 amino acids. Here the CDR3 DNA reads TGCGCCAGCAGCCAAGGGTTACCGGGGGGCGTCTATGGCTACACCTTC. Encoded protein: CASSQGLPGGVYGYTF.

V and J are TRBV30 and TRBJ1-1; D is perhaps TRBD1 (5 bases). V gave up 0 bases and J gave up 8 bases, with 13 bases separating them. The CDR3 totals 13 residues. Germline V gene data show CDR1 as GTSNPN and CDR2 as SVGIG (reference sequence). For the CDR3, the DNA is TGTGCCTGGAGTGTAATCTGGGCAGGGGAAGCTTTCTTT. It codes for CAWSVIWAGEAFF.

This clone was found once. V usage is TRBV9 and J usage is TRBJ1-2, with a weak D call TRBD1 (5 bases). The V gene lost 0 bases and the J gene lost 4 bases, with 13 bases spanning the gap. Germline CDR1 is SGDLS and CDR2 is YYNGEE. The CDR3 length is 15 residues. CDR3 in DNA: TGTGCCAGCAGCGTAGCCGGGGGGGTCGGCTATGGCTACACCTTC. Translation: CASSVAGGVGYGYTF.

This clone showed up just once. The J gene is TRBJ1-2, the V gene TRBV5-8, with D uncertain. With 4 bases removed from V and 4 bases from J, the gap between germline ends came to 20 bases. CDR3 size: 16 residues. From germline, CDR1 is SGHTS and CDR2 YDEGEE. This CDR3 reads CASSPGGRVVIYGYTF. In nucleotides, the CDR3 is TGTGCCAGCAGCCCCGGAGGTAGGGTAGTCATCTATGGCTACACCTTC.

The V call is TRBV12-3 or TRBV12-4, the J call TRBJ1-5; 9 nucleotides match TRBD1. CDR3 size: 12 residues. With V trimmed by 4 bases and J by 15 bases, 7 bases remained unmatched. This CDR3 reads CASSSGQGSSHF. The CDR3 DNA is TGTGCCAGCAGTTCGGGACAGGGTAGTTCGCATTTT.